This T cell receptor beta chain was documented in a study of T-cell reconstitution after alpha-beta-depleted transplantation in children. This clonotype was observed at least ten times. Using unique molecular identifiers, the investigators prepared the TCRbeta library. TCRdb independently ran MiXCR on the PCR reads; one entry per CDR3 protein. The sample lists a few hundred thousand distinct CDR3 sequences, roughly an eighth seen once, with about 5.6% in the top ten. The CDR3 runs 16 residues. The V gene's germline CDR1 is SQVTM and CDR2 ANQGSEA. Unmatched junction bases numbered 9, after V lost 0 bases and J lost 3 bases.

This sample comprised PBMCs from the stem cell graft donor, obtained from the stem cell graft. The receptor's source is a human donor who donated a stem cell graft to a child with combined immunodeficiency. The chain couples TRBV29-1 to TRBJ2-3; 7 bases align to TRBD2. CDR3 protein: CSVEDTGGSGTDTQYF. The CDR3 coding sequence is TGCAGCGTTGAAGATACGGGAGGATCGGGGACAGATACGCAGTATTTT.